This T cell receptor beta chain was observed in a study of blood T cell repertoires in COVID-19 (dated by TCRdb to the early 2020s). As for the study more broadly: Collaborator samples came from the United States, Italy and Spain and covered acute and convalescent phases of COVID-19. The material from the prospective study consisted of cDNA or gDNA derived from T cells, B-cell-depleted T cells, or PBMCs. Deeply sampled blood TCRbeta repertoires from subjects exposed to, actively infected with, or recovered from COVID-19 were included in the dataset. The repertoires were released in a freely available public database meant as a resource for research on the immune response to SARS-CoV-2. The samples were drawn from two sources: the first 160 participants of the ongoing ImmuneRACE study, and fewer than 1,500 subjects contributed by 6 global collaborators. The sample metadata nearly always contained a de-identified subject ID, COVID-19 status, age in years and sex. Where available, HLA class I and class II types were taken from metadata supplied by the sample provider and were not determined by assay-based typing.

Each collaborating institution followed its own protocols to collect whole blood in K2EDTA tubes. For TCRbeta analysis, collaborators shipped samples as frozen whole blood, isolated PBMCs, or DNA extracted from either of those sample types. General findings and caveats noted by the study authors: The amount of clinical and demographic metadata varied by source and participant and was provided uncurated.

The immunoSEQ Assay, a bias-controlled multiplex PCR, was used to amplify TCRbeta CDR3 regions from genomic DNA. Per the source publication's procedure: The number of nucleated cells in each sample was estimated from the amplification of reference gene primers within the assay. To quantify the absolute abundance of each unique TCRbeta CDR3 rearrangement, sequence reads were collapsed and filtered. Productive Simpson clonality was computed per sample as the square root of Simpson's diversity index over productive rearrangements. This immuneACCESS table, as held by TCRdb, lists in-frame sequences with V and J called but not all clones. Of the missing ones, under half trace to an unresolved V gene in checked studies; the others have no known cause. For V, J and clone size, that table is used; D and trimming come from the DNA. Present in this sample are about 68,000 clones, 80% to 90% of which were seen just once. The top ten constitute 1.4% of the sample.

Points on this clone: The antigen it recognizes is unknown. Base qualities are not provided; no much larger clone lies one nucleotide away.

Between the V and J ends, shortened by 2 bases and 1 base respectively, the junction contains 6 bases. There are 13 amino acids in the CDR3, from cysteine to phenylalanine inclusive. The retained sequence is limited to the CDR3, 39 bases, with the frame set at the first base. According to the germline V gene (reference sequence), CDR1 reads GTSNPN and CDR2 reads SVGIG. The receptor comes from an older woman with acute or convalescent COVID-19. The receptor chain draws on TRBV30 and TRBJ1-5, with no reliable assignment of the D segment. Sequencing used peripheral blood. DNA sequence: TGTGCCTGGAGTATGAGGAGCAATCAGCCCCAGCATTTT. Translated, this gives CAWSMRSNQPQHF.